These T cell receptor beta chains were read from a single sample in a study of CD8+CD57+ T cells in acquired aplastic anemia. TCRdb analysed the reads with MiXCR anew, one entry per CDR3 protein. The data contain roughly 240,000 distinct CDR3 sequences, around 45% of them singletons. Material for sequencing was sorted CD4+, CD8+, or CD8+CD57+ T cells (not recorded which) from PBMCs. These TCRs come from a human donor with aplastic anemia. Both conserved end residues are part of each CDR3. A D gene is named only where the DNA matches it firmly. Size values are once, few and many counts, or a class for expanded clones, and some rows have none.

J gene | clone size | V gene | D gene | CDR3 protein | CDR3 DNA
TRBJ2-7 | many | TRBV11-2 | NA | CASSLGAGAYEQYF | TGTGCCAGCAGCTTAGGCGCTGGTGCCTACGAGCAGTACTTC
TRBJ2-7 | NA | TRBV25-1 | NA | CASRRAGGYEQYF | TGTGCCAGCCGGAGGGCAGGGGGCTACGAGCAGTACTTC
TRBJ1-2 | once | TRBV9 | NA | CASSVEAQGSYGYTF | TGTGCCAGCAGCGTAGAAGCGCAGGGGAGCTATGGCTACACCTTC
TRBJ2-3 | many | TRBV10-2 | TRBD1 | CASSDPTHRGSTDTQYF | TGCGCCAGCAGTGATCCAACGCACAGGGGAAGCACAGATACGCAGTATTTT
TRBJ1-1 | few | TRBV2 | NA | CASNQAADEAFF | TGTGCCAGCAACCAGGCGGCCGATGAAGCTTTCTTT
TRBJ2-3 | NA | TRBV20-1 | TRBD1 | CSARTDDRVTGTQYF | TGCAGTGCTAGAACCGATGACAGGGTGACAGGTACGCAGTATTTT
TRBJ2-2 | many | TRBV5-1 | NA | CASNAGAAGELFF | TGCGCCAGCAACGCGGGGGCCGCCGGGGAGCTGTTTTTT
TRBJ2-7 | few | TRBV24-1 | TRBD1 | CAMEQGEYEQYF | TGTGCCATGGAGCAGGGGGAATACGAGCAGTACTTC
TRBJ2-5 | many | TRBV7-9 | TRBD2 | CASSSGGASGRAGETQYF | TGTGCCAGCAGCTCTGGGGGAGCTAGCGGGAGGGCAGGAGAGACCCAGTACTTC
TRBJ2-7 | NA | TRBV5-6 | TRBD2 | CASSPPSGTPYEQYF | TGTGCCAGCAGCCCACCTAGCGGGACACCCTACGAGCAGTACTTC
TRBJ1-1 | few | TRBV19 | NA | CASSIAGQRDTEAFF | TGTGCCAGTAGTATCGCAGGGCAGAGGGACACTGAAGCTTTCTTT
TRBJ2-2 | NA | TRBV2 | NA | CASILDRANTGELFF | NA
TRBJ2-2 | NA | TRBV7-3 | TRBD2 | CASSQERAGGGTGELFF | TGTGCCAGCAGCCAAGAGCGAGCGGGGGGTGGTACCGGGGAGCTGTTTTTT
TRBJ1-6 | many | TRBV6-2/TRBV6-3 | NA | CASRTIQDLSSPLHF | TGTGCCAGCAGGACCATACAGGACTTAAGTTCACCCCTCCACTTT
TRBJ1-3 | NA | TRBV10-3 | NA | CAISEFFGVGNTIYF | TGTGCCATCAGTGAGTTTTTTGGCGTTGGAAACACCATATATTTT
TRBJ2-3 | NA | TRBV15 | NA | CATSREPRISGANTDTQYF | TGTGCCACCAGCAGAGAACCTCGGATCTCTGGGGCCAACACAGATACGCAGTATTTT
TRBJ2-5 | few | TRBV20-1 | TRBD2 | CSARELAGSGETQYF | TGCAGTGCTAGAGAGTTAGCGGGAAGCGGGGAGACCCAGTACTTC
TRBJ2-7 | NA | TRBV27 | NA | CASSFTAKVHEQYF | TGTGCCAGCAGTTTTACAGCGAAAGTCCACGAGCAGTACTTC
TRBJ1-1 | NA | TRBV7-9 | NA | CASSLGGTDEMNTEAFF | TGTGCCAGCAGCCTCGGGGGGACCGACGAGATGAACACTGAAGCTTTCTTT
TRBJ2-3 | NA | TRBV9 | TRBD1 | CASSVVPRQGEDTQYF | TGTGCCAGCAGCGTAGTACCGAGACAGGGAGAAGATACGCAGTATTTT
TRBJ2-1 | many | TRBV29-1 | TRBD2 | CSVEALGLVEQFF | TGCAGCGTTGAAGCTCTCGGACTAGTTGAGCAGTTCTTC
TRBJ1-4 | NA | TRBV6-1 | NA | CASSPYESEKLFF | TGTGCCAGCAGTCCATACGAGAGTGAAAAACTGTTTTTT
TRBJ2-3 | few | TRBV7-6 | NA | CASSLTPGADTQYF | TGTGCCAGCAGCTTAACCCCCGGGGCAGATACGCAGTATTTT
TRBJ2-2 | NA | TRBV7-9 | TRBD1 | CASSDQPGQIRTGDTGELFF | TGTGCCAGCAGCGATCAGCCGGGACAGATACGAACAGGAGACACCGGGGAGCTGTTTTTT
TRBJ2-7 | NA | TRBV29-1 | TRBD2 | CSVDPGTSGFEQYF | TGCAGCGTTGACCCCGGGACTAGCGGGTTCGAGCAGTACTTC
TRBJ2-7 | NA | TRBV6-6 | TRBD2 | CASSLTTRLAGSYEQYF | TGTGCCAGCAGCCTGACGACAAGACTAGCGGGATCCTACGAGCAGTACTTC
TRBJ1-2 | once | TRBV20-1 | NA | CRVRMFQRLYGYTF | TGCAGGGTAAGAATGTTTCAGAGACTCTATGGCTACACCTTC
TRBJ1-6 | many | TRBV4-1 | TRBD1 | CASSHKTGLGSPLHF | TGCGCCAGCAGCCATAAGACAGGGCTCGGTTCACCCCTCCACTTT
TRBJ2-4 | NA | TRBV19 | NA | CASSIRQDKNIQYF | TGTGCCAGTAGTATTAGGCAAGACAAAAACATTCAGTACTTC
TRBJ2-3 | NA | TRBV7-6 | TRBD2 | CASSPGLASGTDTQYF | TGTGCCAGCAGCCCGGGACTAGCTTCGGGGACAGATACGCAGTATTTT
TRBJ1-4 | NA | TRBV28 | TRBD1 | CASINRGLNEKLFF | TGTGCCAGCATAAACAGGGGCTTGAATGAAAAACTGTTTTTT
TRBJ1-5 | once | TRBV10-3 | TRBD1 | CAGDSEDSNQPQHF | TGTGCCGGGGACAGTGAAGATAGCAATCAGCCCCAGCATTTT
TRBJ1-3 | NA | TRBV10-3 | NA | CAISPGRLHSGNTIYF | TGTGCCATCAGCCCTGGACGGTTGCACTCTGGAAACACCATATATTTT
TRBJ1-1 | NA | TRBV15 | NA | CATSRDQLDTEAFF | TGTGCCACCAGCAGAGATCAGTTGGACACTGAAGCTTTCTTT
TRBJ2-5 | many | TRBV9 | TRBD2 | CASSAAGTSVVGETQYF | TGTGCCAGCAGCGCGGCAGGGACTAGCGTGGTGGGAGAGACCCAGTACTTC
TRBJ1-1 | NA | TRBV7-9 | NA | CASSRPGYTEAFF | TGTGCCAGCAGTAGACCGGGCTACACTGAAGCTTTCTTT
TRBJ2-3 | few | TRBV15 | TRBD2 | CATSRVGSGRDLTDTQYF | TGTGCCACCAGCAGAGTCGGTAGCGGGAGAGACCTCACAGATACGCAGTATTTT
TRBJ2-6 | few | TRBV27 | NA | CASGNGISGANVLTF | TGTGCCAGCGGTAATGGCATCTCTGGGGCCAACGTCCTGACTTTC
TRBJ2-6 | NA | TRBV20-1 | NA | CSAPGAGGSSGANVLTF | TGCAGTGCTCCCGGGGCAGGGGGGAGCTCTGGGGCCAACGTCCTGACTTTC
TRBJ1-1 | NA | TRBV5-1 | NA | CASSPSGDGPGDTEAFF | TGCGCCAGCAGCCCGAGTGGCGATGGGCCCGGGGACACTGAAGCTTTCTTT
TRBJ1-1 | few | TRBV7-6 | TRBD1 | CASSRGTATEAFF | TGTGCCAGCAGCCGGGGGACAGCCACTGAAGCTTTCTTT
TRBJ1-1 | NA | TRBV10-2 | NA | CASSDPGAANTEAFF | TGTGCCAGCAGTGACCCAGGGGCCGCGAACACTGAAGCTTTCTTT
TRBJ2-3 | NA | TRBV5-1 | NA | CASSFFGGGTDTQYF | TGCGCCAGCAGCTTCTTCGGTGGGGGCACAGATACGCAGTATTTT
TRBJ2-5 | NA | TRBV5-1 | NA | CASSFQRSWETQYF | TGCGCCAGCAGCTTCCAGCGCTCATGGGAGACCCAGTACTTC
TRBJ2-7 | many | TRBV4-3 | NA | CASSQELRGGYEQYF | TGCGCCAGCAGCCAAGAGCTCAGGGGAGGTTACGAGCAGTACTTC
TRBJ1-3 | many | TRBV7-7 | TRBD1 | CASSLGPGQGAGNTIYF | TGTGCTAGCAGCTTAGGACCGGGACAGGGTGCTGGAAACACCATATATTTT
TRBJ2-3 | many | TRBV9 | NA | CASRGEGVGADTQYF | TGTGCCAGCAGGGGGGAGGGGGTCGGAGCAGATACGCAGTATTTT
TRBJ1-1 | NA | TRBV6-1 | NA | CASSERGAYTEAFF | TGTGCCAGCAGTGAACGGGGGGCGTACACTGAAGCTTTCTTT
TRBJ2-3 | many | TRBV7-2 | NA | CASSLAGDSTDTQYF | TGTGCCAGCAGCTTAGCGGGGGATAGCACAGATACGCAGTATTTT
TRBJ2-2 | few | TRBV30 | NA | CAWSLTNPGELFF | TGTGCCTGGAGTCTGACTAACCCTGGGGAGCTGTTTTTT
TRBJ2-7 | NA | TRBV7-9 | NA | CASGISVDYEQYF | TGTGCCAGCGGGATCTCAGTTGACTACGAGCAGTACTTC
TRBJ2-3 | NA | TRBV7-9 | NA | CASSSLVTDTQYF | TGTGCCAGCAGCTCGCTAGTAACAGATACGCAGTATTTT
TRBJ2-1 | many | TRBV25-1 | TRBD1 | CASSEGQDTYNEQFF | TGTGCCAGCAGTGAGGGACAGGACACATACAATGAGCAGTTCTTC
TRBJ2-1 | NA | TRBV7-9 | TRBD1 | CASSRSRDSNNEQFF | TGTGCCAGCAGCCGGAGCCGGGACAGTAACAATGAGCAGTTCTTC
TRBJ2-3 | NA | TRBV7-3 | TRBD1 | CASSLSAQGW | TGTGCCAGCAGCTTAAGCGCACAGGGGTGG
TRBJ2-5 | many | TRBV19 | TRBD2 | CASSAGLAYAMETQYF | TGTGCCAGTAGTGCCGGACTAGCATATGCCATGGAGACCCAGTACTTC
TRBJ2-2 | NA | TRBV6-5 | NA | CASSYMGGNTGELFF | TGTGCCAGCAGTTACATGGGGGGAAACACCGGGGAGCTGTTTTTT